These 9 T cell receptor beta chains originate from one sample sequenced in a study of neurological immune-mediated disorders. TCRdb re-called the 5' RACE reads with MiXCR, one entry per CDR3 protein. The table has 45,000 to 65,000 distinct CDR3 sequences, roughly 8% seen once. Regarding time point: longitudinal time-point 3. Sequencing used PBMCs. The receptors shown here come from a middle-aged woman in good health.

This clonotype was observed at least ten times. The chain is built from TRBV28 and TRBJ2-2; TRBD2 aligns across 8 bases. Unmatched junction bases numbered 4, after V lost 7 bases and J lost 6 bases. CDR3 length: 13 residues. Per germline, CDR1 MDHEN and CDR2 SYDVKM. The CDR3 is CASIGRGAGELFF. The CDR3 DNA sequence: TGTGCCAGCATCGGGAGGGGGGCCGGGGAGCTGTTTTTT.

This chain joins TRBV20-1 and TRBJ2-7, with TRBD2 as a possible D gene (6 bases). This CDR3 is built from 15 residues. CDR1 and CDR2 (germline): DFQATT, SNEGSKA (reference sequence). Trimming left V 2 bases short and J 2 bases short, with 16 bases between. This chain's CDR3 is CSARSLSGGTYEQYF. The CDR3 nucleotides are TGCAGTGCTAGATCATTATCCGGAGGGACCTACGAGCAGTACTTC.

In this sample, this clonotype turned up many times. The CDR3 loop is CSAGQKNTEAFF. The CDR3 coding sequence is TGCAGTGCGGGACAGAAGAACACTGAAGCTTTCTTT. V and J are TRBV20-1 and TRBJ1-1; TRBD1 aligns across 7 bases. Germline CDR1 reads DFQATT; CDR2 reads SNEGSKA (reference sequence). The CDR3 spans 12 residues. The V gene end was trimmed by 6 bases and the J gene end by 1 base; junction bases not matched to a gene: 2.

Only a few counts were recorded for this clonotype. The chain couples TRBV20-1 to TRBJ1-4; unclear D gene. CDR1 and CDR2 from the germline V gene are DFQATT and SNEGSKA (reference sequence). V dropped 0 bases and J dropped 2 bases, with 10 bases sitting between them. CDR3 length equals 15 residues. The CDR3 coding sequence is TGCAGTGCTAGAGAGAGGGAGGGCACTAATGAAAAACTGTTTTTT. It is translated as CSAREREGTNEKLFF.

This clonotype was recorded at least ten times. The chain combines TRBV5-1 with TRBJ2-5, with D tentatively TRBD2 (6 bases). The ends were cut back, 5 bases at V and 5 bases at J, with 16 bases in the middle. The CDR3 length is 14 residues. Per germline, CDR1 SGHRS and CDR2 YFSETQ. The CDR3 coding sequence is TGCGCCAGCAGGGTCTCAACTAGCAGGGAGACCCAGTACTTC. Amino acids: CASRVSTSRETQYF.

This clonotype was picked up many times. This chain uses TRBV10-3 with TRBJ2-3; 8 nucleotides agree with TRBD1. V shed 2 bases and J 4 bases; nucleotides not matched to a gene: 14. The CDR3 spans 18 residues. Germline V gene sequence: CDR1 ENHRY, CDR2 SYGVKD. CDR3 residues: CAISEPITTGDDADTQYF. CDR3 sequence (DNA): TGTGCCATCAGTGAGCCCATAACGACAGGGGACGACGCAGATACGCAGTATTTT.

Ten or more counts support this clonotype. The DNA for the CDR3 is TGTGCCACCAGCAGAGTGACCGTAAATGAGCAGTTCTTC. Translation gives CATSRVTVNEQFF. This sequence joins TRBV15 and TRBJ2-1; no definite D call. This CDR3 contains 13 residues. CDR1 and CDR2 from the germline V gene are LNHNV and YYDKDF (reference sequence). V lost 1 base, J lost 7 bases, and 8 bases lay in between.

The table lists this clonotype with many counts. Here the CDR3 reads CASSLGQGQPQHF. As DNA, the CDR3 is TGCGCCAGCAGCTTGGGGCAAGGTCAGCCCCAGCATTTT. The chain couples TRBV5-1 to TRBJ1-5; D gene unclear. Germline values: CDR1 SGHRS, CDR2 YFSETQ. With 0 bases removed from V and 6 bases from J, the gap between germline ends came to 7 bases. The length of the CDR3 is 13 residues.

Ten or more counts support this clonotype. The chain employs TRBV5-5 and TRBJ2-2, with D possibly called TRBD1 or TRBD2 (5 bases each). The CDR3 extends over 13 amino acids. Trimming removed 8 bases from V and 7 bases from J, with 15 bases in between. Germline V gene sequence: CDR1 SGHKS, CDR2 YYEKEE (reference sequence). The CDR3 DNA follows: TGTGCCAGTCTCGGGGACCCTCGCGGGGAGCTGTTTTTT. Its translation: CASLGDPRGELFF.